A single sample is the source of the 18 T cell receptor beta chains below, sequenced in a study of T-cell reconstitution after alpha-beta-depleted transplantation in children (dated by TCRdb to 2016 to 2018). Library preparation was by PCR. The sequencing machine was an Illumina HiSeq 2500. TCR libraries were prepared with molecular barcoding, using unique molecular identifiers to normalize TCRbeta repertoire quantification. The raw public reads went through TCRdb reprocessing: fastp at Q25, MiXCR clone calling, in-frame beta chains kept. Records with the same CDR3 protein are collapsed into one entry carrying the most frequent genes and DNA. The sample table contains 250,000 to 300,000 distinct CDR3 sequences; only one count was recorded for 10% of them. The ten largest account for 7% to 9.5% of the sample. According to the study, the label for this sample's treatment or condition signals: allogeneic hematopoietic cell transplantation with graft depleted of TCRalphabeta T cells and CD19 B cells.

The source material was PBMCs, sampled before TCRalphabeta/CD19-depleted stem cell transplant. The source of these receptors is a boy younger than two with acute myeloid leukemia, due to receive a stem cell transplant.

The chain links TRBV19 to TRBJ2-7; 9 nucleotides agree with TRBD1. V lost 5 bases and J lost 2; bases outside the gene matches: 7. The CDR3 is 15 residues long. Germline V CDR1 and CDR2: LNHDA, SQIVND (reference sequence). The CDR3 is CASSSRQGGTYEQYF. The CDR3 DNA sequence: TGTGCCAGTAGTTCCCGACAGGGGGGAACCTACGAGCAGTACTTC.

The chain uses TRBV29-1 and TRBJ1-1; D is unclear. Germline loops: CDR1 SQVTM, CDR2 ANQGSEA. V lost 0 bases and J 0 bases, leaving 11 bases between the germline ends. The length of the CDR3 is 15 residues. CDR3 region: CSVEEITVVNTEAFF. The CDR3 coding sequence is TGCAGCGTTGAAGAGATAACAGTAGTGAACACTGAAGCTTTCTTT.

In nucleotides, the CDR3 is TGTGCCAGCACCCACGGACTAGCGTTCCAAGAGACCCAGTACTTC. It specifies CASTHGLAFQETQYF. The rearrangement links TRBV12-3 or TRBV12-4 to TRBJ2-5, with 9 bases identical to TRBD2. V lost 7 bases to trimming and J lost 1 base; unmatched junction nucleotides: 7. The CDR3 contains 15 residues.

In this sample, this clonotype turned up a few times. The rearrangement links TRBV18 to TRBJ1-1; D possibly corresponds to TRBD1 (5 bases). Germline assignment: CDR1 KGHSH and CDR2 LQKENI. V lost 2 bases, J lost 2 bases, and 21 bases lay in between. The CDR3 has 18 residues. CDR3 in amino acids: CASSPIRASERGNTEAFF. DNA of the CDR3: TGTGCCAGCTCACCAATTCGGGCCTCGGAGAGGGGCAACACTGAAGCTTTCTTT.

This clonotype was counted ten times or more. The chain employs TRBV7-9 and TRBJ1-2; the D is unclear. Trimming removed 2 bases at V and 4 bases at J, with 8 bases between. This CDR3 contains 13 residues. Germline V gene lookup returns CDR1 SEHNR and CDR2 FQNEAQ (reference sequence). The CDR3 DNA sequence: TGTGCCAGCAGCTTACAGTCTCTCTATGGCTACACCTTC. Residues: CASSLQSLYGYTF.

The table lists this clonotype with many counts. The chain couples TRBV5-1 to TRBJ2-7; TRBD2 matches 8 bases. The junction had 7 bases not matched to a gene; V was cut back by 0 bases and J by 2 bases. The length of the CDR3 is 16 residues. CDR1 is SGHRS, CDR2 YFSETQ, per germline. The CDR3 DNA is TGCGCCAGCAGCTTGGCCGTATCGGGAGGGCCCTACGAGCAGTACTTC. Residues: CASSLAVSGGPYEQYF.

This clonotype was picked up many times. This rearrangement joins TRBV2 to TRBJ2-1, with D unresolved. The CDR3 extends over 10 amino acids. Germline V gene sequence: CDR1 SNHLY, CDR2 FYNNEI. The V gene lost 9 bases and the J gene lost 7 bases, with 7 bases spanning the gap. CDR3 region: CASCVNEQFF. CDR3 coding DNA: TGTGCCAGTTGTGTGAATGAGCAGTTCTTC. Drawing the rest from reference TRBV2 and TRBJ2-1, the complete variable domain is EPEVTQTPSHQVTQMGQEVILRCVPISNHLYFYWYRQILGQKVEFLVSFYNNEISEKSEIFDDQFSVERPDGSNFTLKIRSTKLEDSAMYFCASCVNEQFFGPGTRLTVL.

The sample holds many counts of this clonotype. This CDR3 reads CASSLAGTGAEAFF. The CDR3 nucleotides are TGTGCCAGCAGCTTGGCCGGGACAGGTGCTGAAGCTTTCTTT. The chain has TRBV5-5 and TRBJ1-1; the match to TRBD1 covers 8 bases. This CDR3 has 14 amino acids. Trimming at V came to 0 bases and at J to 6 bases, leaving 4 bases not matched to a gene. CDR1 SGHKS and CDR2 YYEKEE come from the germline V gene (reference sequence).

This clonotype was seen many times. CDR3 coding DNA: TGTGCCAGCAGCTCGACAGGGGTCTATGGCTACACCTTC. Amino acids: CASSSTGVYGYTF. This chain joins TRBV11-2 and TRBJ1-2, with 8 bases identical to TRBD1. This CDR3 has 13 amino acids. V dropped 4 bases and J dropped 4; count of bases not matched to a gene: 2. Germline V lookup: CDR1 SGHAT, CDR2 FQNNGV. The complete variable domain, with remaining parts taken from reference TRBV11-2 and TRBJ1-2, reads EAGVAQSPRYKIIEKRQSVAFWCNPISGHATLYWYQQILGQGPKLLIQFQNNGVVDDSQLPKDRFSAERLKGVDSTLKIQPAKLEDSAVYLCASSSTGVYGYTFGSGTRLTVV.

This clonotype was counted many times. The rearrangement joins TRBV6-5 to TRBJ2-2; 13 bases fit TRBD2. The V segment lost 5 bases and the J segment 4 bases; nucleotides outside the gene matches: 10. This CDR3 has 18 residues. Looked up from germline, CDR1 is MNHEY and CDR2 is SVGAGI. In nucleotides, the CDR3 is TGTGCCAGCAGTCGTCGGACTAGCGGGAGTAGTGGCACCGGGGAGCTGTTTTTT. Its translation is CASSRRTSGSSGTGELFF.

This rearrangement joins TRBV7-2 to TRBJ2-7; possible D gene TRBD1, 8 bases. Germline CDR1 reads SGHTA; CDR2 reads FQGNSA. The V end lost 6 bases, the J end lost 3 bases, and 18 bases lay between the germline ends. The CDR3 runs to 15 residues. The CDR3 sequence is CASRTGGGSFYEQYF. CDR3 in DNA: TGTGCCAGCAGAACAGGGGGGGGATCCTTCTACGAGCAGTACTTC.

V gene TRBV7-9 combines with J gene TRBJ2-1; 8 bases align to TRBD2. Germline assignment: CDR1 SEHNR and CDR2 FQNEAQ (reference sequence). The CDR3 runs 15 residues. J gave up 5 bases and V 6 bases, and 9 bases lay outside the gene matches. CDR3 DNA sequence: TGTGCCAGCAGTTTGAGACTAGCGACCAACAATGAGCAGTTCTTC. Amino acids: CASSLRLATNNEQFF.

This clonotype was seen at least ten times. The rearrangement links TRBV12-3 or TRBV12-4 to TRBJ2-7; no reliable D call. V lost 5 bases, J lost 4 bases, and 9 bases lay in between. This CDR3 has 12 residues. As DNA, the CDR3 is TGTGCCAGCAGTAGGGTCAATTACGAGCAGTACTTC. Translation: CASSRVNYEQYF.

Many counts were recorded for this clonotype. The genes are TRBV7-9 and TRBJ2-7; TRBD1 aligns across 7 bases. The trim removed 5 bases at V and 3 bases at J, leaving 7 bases unmatched. CDR1 and CDR2 from the germline V gene are SEHNR and FQNEAQ (reference sequence). The CDR3 has 14 residues. As DNA, the CDR3 is TGTGCCAGCAGCCCTCCGGGACAGATCTACGAGCAGTACTTC. Protein: CASSPPGQIYEQYF.

This clonotype was detected ten times or more. The chain recombines TRBV29-1 with TRBJ1-2; possible D gene TRBD1, 6 bases. The length of the CDR3 is 13 residues. V lost 4 bases and J lost 4, with 13 bases in between. Germline V gene data show CDR1 as SQVTM and CDR2 as ANQGSEA. The CDR3 spells CSVGSGAGYGYTF. CDR3 in DNA: TGCAGCGTTGGGTCAGGGGCTGGCTATGGCTACACCTTC.

This clonotype was seen just once. The rearrangement links TRBV10-3 to TRBJ2-1; 8 bases map to TRBD2. Germline V lookup: CDR1 ENHRY, CDR2 SYGVKD. J lost 3 bases, V lost 3 bases, and 1 base had no gene match. The CDR3 is 14 amino acids. This CDR3 reads CAISETSGYNEQFF. CDR3 DNA: TGTGCCATCAGTGAAACTAGCGGCTACAATGAGCAGTTCTTC.

This clonotype was detected only a few times. V usage is TRBV9 and J usage is TRBJ2-5; a possible D gene is TRBD2 (5 bases). Trimming removed 0 bases from V and 6 bases from J, with 15 bases in between. The CDR3 contains 15 residues. The germline V gene encodes CDR1 SGDLS and CDR2 YYNGEE. The DNA for the CDR3 is TGTGCCAGCAGCGTAGAAGGAGGCCCCACGAAGACCCAGTACTTC. This codes for CASSVEGGPTKTQYF.

In this sample, this clonotype turned up many times. The chain uses TRBV12-3 or TRBV12-4 and TRBJ1-2, with D unresolved. The CDR3 has 13 amino acids. Trimming took 1 base from V and 3 from J, leaving 6 bases between them. CDR3 nucleotides: TGTGCCAGCAGTTTAGAGGCAGACTATGGCTACACCTTC. Its translation is CASSLEADYGYTF.